These 21 T cell receptor beta chains came from one sample sequenced in a study of T cells after yellow fever vaccination. TCRdb used MiXCR to reprocess the 5' RACE reads, holding one entry per CDR3 protein. The repertoire has some 670,000 distinct CDR3 sequences, 9% to 15% of them found once; the top ten carry more than 13%. Sample: PBMCs, taken on the day of the yellow fever booster vaccination. These receptors all come from a man in his thirties or forties who received the YFV17D yellow fever vaccine.

This clonotype was recorded many times. This chain uses TRBV12-5 with TRBJ2-1, with D perhaps matching TRBD2 (6 bases). Deletions cut 6 bases from V and 4 bases from J, with 10 bases between. CDR3 length: 13 residues. Per germline, CDR1 LGHNT and CDR2 FRNRAP. The CDR3 here is CASGSAGYNEQFF. DNA of the CDR3: TGTGCTAGTGGGTCTGCGGGGTACAATGAGCAGTTCTTC. Drawing the rest from reference TRBV12-5 and TRBJ2-1, the complete variable domain is DARVTQTPRHKVTEMGQEVTMRCQPILGHNTVFWYRQTMMQGLELLAYFRNRAPLDDSGMPKDRFSAEMPDATLATLKIQPSEPRDSAVYFCASGSAGYNEQFFGPGTRLTVL.

This clonotype occurred a few times. The V gene is TRBV7-2, the J gene TRBJ2-1; 8 bases agree with TRBD2. CDR3 size: 22 residues. Germline CDR1 reads SGHTA; CDR2 reads FQGNSA. After removal of 5 bases from V and 4 bases from J, the junction contained 28 bases not matched to a gene. In DNA form, the CDR3 reads TGTGCCAGCAGCGGTCCGCTGTTGGGGCGCGAAGAGGCTAGCGGGCCGTACAATGAGCAGTTCTTC. Protein: CASSGPLLGREEASGPYNEQFF.

This clonotype was recorded many times. The chain links TRBV7-3 to TRBJ1-1; maybe TRBD1 (5 bases). This CDR3 has 14 amino acids. Germline V gene sequence: CDR1 SGHTA, CDR2 FQGTGA. V was pared by 4 bases and J by 9 bases, with 18 bases between. The CDR3 region is CASSSGGEARQAFF. As DNA, the CDR3 is TGTGCCAGCAGCTCGGGAGGGGAGGCAAGACAAGCTTTCTTT.

This clonotype appeared a few times. The V call is TRBV27, the J call TRBJ2-7; D possibly corresponds to TRBD1 (5 bases). Looked up from germline, CDR1 is MNHEY and CDR2 is SMNVEV (reference sequence). V was cut by 5 bases and J by 1 base, with 12 bases left in between. The CDR3 sequence is 14 residues long. The chain's CDR3 is CASSETVQSYEQYF. CDR3 sequence (DNA): TGTGCCAGCAGTGAGACAGTTCAATCCTACGAGCAGTACTTC.

This clonotype was seen only a few times. The chain couples TRBV7-7 to TRBJ2-2; 8 bases fit TRBD2. This CDR3 is built from 16 residues. The J segment lost 5 bases and the V segment lost 1 base, leaving 6 bases of the junction unmatched. In germline, CDR1 is SSHAT, CDR2 FNYEAQ (reference sequence). CDR3 in amino acids: CASSLEAGEGTGELFF. CDR3 sequence (DNA): TGTGCCAGCAGCTTAGAAGCGGGAGAAGGAACCGGGGAGCTGTTTTTT.

The J gene is TRBJ2-7, the V gene TRBV7-2, with TRBD2 identical over 10 bases. The CDR3 extends over 16 amino acids. V shed 4 bases, J shed 1 base, and the junction held 7 bases outside the gene matches. Germline V gene lookup returns CDR1 SGHTA and CDR2 FQGNSA. The chain's CDR3 is CASSWGTSGASYEQYF. The CDR3 coding sequence is TGTGCCAGCAGCTGGGGAACTAGCGGGGCATCCTACGAGCAGTACTTC.

The chain recombines TRBV6-2 or TRBV6-3 with TRBJ2-7; a possible D gene is TRBD2 (6 bases). This CDR3 is built from 12 residues. The V gene lost 7 bases and the J gene lost 3 bases, with 10 bases spanning the gap. Germline V CDR1 and CDR2: MNHEY, SVGEGT. CDR3 sequence reads: CASKAGSYEQYF. The CDR3, as DNA: TGTGCCAGCAAGGCGGGAAGCTACGAGCAGTACTTC.

This clonotype was seen repeatedly, ten times or more. The chain couples TRBV30 to TRBJ2-1; D not certain. With 0 bases removed from V and 15 bases from J, the gap between germline ends came to 9 bases. The germline gives CDR1 GTSNPN, CDR2 SVGIG (reference sequence). The CDR3 extends over 10 amino acids. The CDR3 DNA is TGTGCCTGGAGTGTGACGGTCCTGTTCTTC. Translation: CAWSVTVLFF.

The chain is built from TRBV9 and TRBJ2-1; 9 bases line up with TRBD2. CDR3 length: 15 amino acids. V shed 2 bases, J shed 5 bases, and the junction held 5 bases outside the gene matches. Germline V CDR1 and CDR2: SGDLS, YYNGEE. CDR3: CASSVSGSKNNEQFF. For the CDR3, the DNA is TGTGCCAGCAGCGTTAGCGGGAGCAAGAACAATGAGCAGTTCTTC.

A few counts support this clonotype. The chain links TRBV19 to TRBJ2-5; weak D call: TRBD2 (6 bases). Trimming removed 5 bases at V and 5 bases at J, with 18 bases between. The CDR3 is made up of 15 amino acids. Germline assignment: CDR1 LNHDA and CDR2 SQIVND (reference sequence). The CDR3 coding sequence is TGTGCCAGTAGTCCTCGGGGAGGATCCAAGGAGACCCAGTACTTC. As protein: CASSPRGGSKETQYF.

This clonotype was counted only a few times. J is TRBJ2-5 and V is TRBV20-1; TRBD2 matches at 9 bases. Trimming at V came to 5 bases and at J to 5 bases, leaving 9 bases not matched to a gene. Germline loops: CDR1 DFQATT, CDR2 SNEGSKA (reference sequence). The CDR3 is made up of 14 amino acids. The CDR3 here is CSALQGGRVETQYF. CDR3 bases: TGCAGTGCTCTCCAGGGCGGGAGGGTGGAGACCCAGTACTTC.

This clonotype was recorded at least ten times. The chain has TRBV2 and TRBJ2-7, with 7 bases matching TRBD1. Trimming cost V 6 bases and J 0 bases; bases outside gene matches: 2. CDR3 length: 13 residues. Germline assignment: CDR1 SNHLY and CDR2 FYNNEI. DNA for the CDR3: TGTGCCAGCAGCCACAGGGGCTCCTACGAGCAGTACTTC. This translates into CASSHRGSYEQYF.

J is TRBJ2-1 and V is TRBV20-1; D may be TRBD2 (5 bases). The CDR3 has 13 amino acids. CDR1 is DFQATT and CDR2 is SNEGSKA in the germline V gene (reference sequence). V lost 0 bases and J lost 12, with 15 bases in between. The CDR3 is CSARESSGSGQFF. The CDR3 DNA is TGCAGTGCTAGAGAATCATCGGGGTCGGGGCAGTTCTTC.

The chain combines TRBV13 with TRBJ2-1; perhaps TRBD2 as D (5 bases). Deletions cut 5 bases from V and 4 bases from J, with 12 bases between. The CDR3 runs 14 residues. Germline-derived CDR1 and CDR2 are PRHDT and FYEKMQ (reference sequence). The CDR3 here is CASSKEGSYNEQFF. For the CDR3, the DNA is TGTGCCAGCAGCAAAGAGGGTTCTTACAATGAGCAGTTCTTC. The entire variable domain, with the rest obtained from reference TRBV13 and TRBJ2-1, is as follows: AAGVIQSPRHLIKEKRETATLKCYPIPRHDTVYWYQQGPGQDPQFLISFYEKMQSDKGSIPDRFSAQQFSDYHSELNMSSLELGDSALYFCASSKEGSYNEQFFGPGTRLTVL.

This chain joins TRBV5-8 and TRBJ2-1; tentatively, D is TRBD2 (5 bases). The CDR3 length is 15 residues. Germline V gene data show CDR1 as SGHTS and CDR2 as YDEGEE. Trimming pared 1 base from V and 8 bases from J, leaving 16 bases between. CDR3 sequence (DNA): TGTGCCAGCAGCTTGCGAGCGAAACGGGGTGATGAGCAGTTCTTC. It codes for CASSLRAKRGDEQFF. The entire variable domain, with the rest obtained from reference TRBV5-8 and TRBJ2-1, is as follows: EAGVTQSPTHLIKTRGQQATLRCSPISGHTSVYWYQQALGLGLQFLLWYDEGEERNRGNFPPRFSGRQFPNYSSELNVNALELEDSALYLCASSLRAKRGDEQFFGPGTRLTVL.

Regarding this clonotype: A much bigger clone sits one base away, suggesting this may be a read error. Without the conserved terminal phenylalanine or tryptophan, this CDR3 likely stems from a read error. The genes are TRBV2 and TRBJ2-7; D is undetermined. Germline values: CDR1 SNHLY, CDR2 FYNNEI. Trimming left V 7 bases short and J 4 bases short, with 14 bases between. The CDR3 spans 13 residues. Here the CDR3 DNA reads TGTGCCAGCAACGAACCCAGTAGGTACGAGCAGTACATC. It encodes CASNEPSRYEQYI.

The genes are TRBV5-4 and TRBJ2-3, with D hard to call. Germline lookup yields CDR1 SGHNT and CDR2 YYREEE (reference sequence). The V end was cut by 0 bases, the J end by 4 bases, with 12 bases between. The CDR3 extends over 15 amino acids. The CDR3 spells CASSLGRNRADTQYF. CDR3 coding DNA: TGTGCCAGCAGCTTGGGAAGGAATCGGGCAGATACGCAGTATTTT.

This chain joins TRBV5-5 and TRBJ2-3, with 9 bases matching TRBD2. In germline, CDR1 is SGHKS, CDR2 YYEKEE (reference sequence). This CDR3 has 16 amino acids. J gave up 2 bases and V 2 bases, and 6 bases lay outside the gene matches. The CDR3 coding sequence is TGTGCCAGCAGCTTCCGACTAGCGGTCATCACAGATACGCAGTATTTT. As protein: CASSFRLAVITDTQYF.

The CDR3 loop is CASSKGGTGELFF. As DNA, the CDR3 is TGTGCCAGCAGCAAAGGAGGGACCGGGGAGCTGTTTTTT. The rearrangement joins TRBV21-1 to TRBJ2-2; no check of the table's D call, TRBD2, against the DNA was made. TRBV21-1 is marked as a pseudogene. The CDR3 consists of 13 residues.

This clonotype was picked up a small number of times. The rearrangement uses TRBV7-2 and TRBJ2-7; TRBD2 agrees at 9 bases. There are 16 residues in the CDR3. The germline V gene encodes CDR1 SGHTA and CDR2 FQGNSA. V shed 5 bases and J 4 bases; nucleotides not matched to a gene: 12. DNA for the CDR3: TGTGCCAGCAGCCACTTAGGTAGCGGGAGTATTTACGAGCAGTACTTC. Protein: CASSHLGSGSIYEQYF.

This clonotype has a handful of counts. CDR3 in DNA: TGTGCCAGCAGCCAAGATCGGGCAGCCTTTCACGATGGCTACACCTTC. Its translation is CASSQDRAAFHDGYTF. The rearrangement uses TRBV4-2 and TRBJ1-2, with D unclear. V dropped 0 bases and J dropped 6 bases, with 17 bases sitting between them. In germline, CDR1 is LGHNA, CDR2 YNFKEQ. The length of the CDR3 is 16 residues.